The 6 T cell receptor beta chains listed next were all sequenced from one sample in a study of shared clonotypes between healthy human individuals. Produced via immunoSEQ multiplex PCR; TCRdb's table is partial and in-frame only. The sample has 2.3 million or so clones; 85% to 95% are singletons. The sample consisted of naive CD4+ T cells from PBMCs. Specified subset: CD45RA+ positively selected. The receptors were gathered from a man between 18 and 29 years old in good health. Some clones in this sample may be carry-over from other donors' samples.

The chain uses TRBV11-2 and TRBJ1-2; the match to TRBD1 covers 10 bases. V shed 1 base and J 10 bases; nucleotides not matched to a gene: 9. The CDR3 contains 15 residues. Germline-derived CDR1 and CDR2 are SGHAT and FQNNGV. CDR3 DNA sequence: TGTGCCAGCAGCTTAGCCCGAAGGGACAGGGGAGACTACACCTTC. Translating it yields CASSLARRDRGDYTF.

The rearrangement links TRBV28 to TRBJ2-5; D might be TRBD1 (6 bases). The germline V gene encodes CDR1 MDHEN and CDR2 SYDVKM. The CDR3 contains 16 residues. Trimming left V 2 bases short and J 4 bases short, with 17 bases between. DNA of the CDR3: TGTGCCAGCAGTTTAAGGCAGGGGATTTGGAGAGAGACCCAGTACTTC. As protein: CASSLRQGIWRETQYF.

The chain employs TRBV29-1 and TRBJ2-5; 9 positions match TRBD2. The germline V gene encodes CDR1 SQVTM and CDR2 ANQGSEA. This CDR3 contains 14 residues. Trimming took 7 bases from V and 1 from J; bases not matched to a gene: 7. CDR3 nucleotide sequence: TGCAGCGCTCTCATGACTAGCGGCCAAGAGACCCAGTACTTC. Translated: CSALMTSGQETQYF.

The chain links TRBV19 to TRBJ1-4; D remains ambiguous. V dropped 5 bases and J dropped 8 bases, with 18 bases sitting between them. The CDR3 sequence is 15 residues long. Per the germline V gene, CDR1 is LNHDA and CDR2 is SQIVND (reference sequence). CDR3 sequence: CASSALPGMGEKLFF. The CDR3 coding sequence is TGTGCCAGTAGTGCCCTCCCGGGAATGGGCGAAAAACTGTTTTTT.

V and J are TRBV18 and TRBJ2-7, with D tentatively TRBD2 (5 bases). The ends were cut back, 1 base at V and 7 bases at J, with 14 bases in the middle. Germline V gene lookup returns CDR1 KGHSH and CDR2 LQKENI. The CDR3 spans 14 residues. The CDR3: CASSPLDSALEQYF. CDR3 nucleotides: TGTGCCAGCTCACCACTGGACTCAGCCCTAGAGCAGTACTTC. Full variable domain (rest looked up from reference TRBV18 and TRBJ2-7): NAGVMQNPRHLVRRRGQEARLRCSPMKGHSHVYWYRQLPEEGLKFMVYLQKENIIDESGMPKERFSAEFPKEGPSILRIQQVVRGDSAAYFCASSPLDSALEQYFGPGTRLTVT.

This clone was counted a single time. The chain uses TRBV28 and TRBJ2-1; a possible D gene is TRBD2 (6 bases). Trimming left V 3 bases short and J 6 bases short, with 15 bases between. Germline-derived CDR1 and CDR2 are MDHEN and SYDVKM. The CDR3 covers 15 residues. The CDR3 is CASSFLGGPLNEQFF. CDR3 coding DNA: TGTGCCAGCAGTTTTCTGGGAGGACCACTCAATGAGCAGTTCTTC. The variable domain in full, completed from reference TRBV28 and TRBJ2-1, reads DVKVTQSSRYLVKRTGEKVFLECVQDMDHENMFWYRQDPGLGLRLIYFSYDVKMKEKGDIPEGYSVSREKKERFSLILESASTNQTSMYLCASSFLGGPLNEQFFGPGTRLTVL.